A selection of T cell receptor beta chains follows, all from one sample in a study of blood T cell repertoires in COVID-19. The protocol was immunoSEQ multiplex PCR, while the TCRdb copy is restricted to in-frame clones and leaves out a portion. This table holds approximately 11,000 clones, around nine tenths found once. The sequenced sample was peripheral blood. The receptors stem from a human donor in a cohort sampled during active COVID-19. The CDR3 runs from the conserved cysteine through the conserved F or W. The order of the fields is V gene, D gene, J gene, CDR3 protein. The D gene is left open where the match is weak.

>TRBV18|-|TRBJ1-1
CASSRGMDTEAFF
>TRBV28|-|TRBJ2-7
CATQGAYEQYF
>TRBV11-3|-|TRBJ2-1
CASSGRDNEQFF
>TRBV7-8|-|TRBJ1-5
CASSPGWGGHQPQHF
>TRBV6-4|-|TRBJ2-1
CASSADFAEQFF
>TRBV4-1|-|TRBJ2-7
CASTTTGSYEQYF
>TRBV5-1|TRBD1|TRBJ2-7
CASSALRDRGSYEQYF
>TRBV5-3|TRBD1|TRBJ1-3
CARSGRDRDTIYF
>TRBV6-6|TRBD2|TRBJ2-1
CASTPAGGYNEQFF
>TRBV3-1/TRBV3-2|-|TRBJ1-1
CASSQEWSRRGMNTEAFF
>TRBV19|TRBD1|TRBJ2-2
CASSNRGGELFF
>TRBV6-2/TRBV6-3|TRBD1|TRBJ1-2
CASSYAGQGTWGYTF
>TRBV7-2|TRBD1|TRBJ2-1
CASSPRDRVYNEQFF
>TRBV15|-|TRBJ2-7
CATSRDPTYEQYF
>TRBV5-5|TRBD1|TRBJ1-2
CASSGGQDYGYTF
>TRBV29-1|-|TRBJ2-5
CSVAKRRERPETQYF
>TRBV7-7|-|TRBJ2-1
CASSPAGGITGEHEQFF
>TRBV27|-|TRBJ2-1
CASLNLGASSYNEQFF
>TRBV11-3|TRBD2|TRBJ2-7
CASSLERGLAASYEQYF
>TRBV12-3/TRBV12-4|-|TRBJ2-3
CASSQVASDTQYF
>TRBV6-5|TRBD2|TRBJ2-5
CASSWTLAGGQETQYF
>TRBV2|-|TRBJ1-4
CASSEAPGDVEKLFF
>TRBV9|-|TRBJ2-2
CASSLAAAGELFF
>TRBV27|TRBD2|TRBJ2-3
CASSFFSSGSSYTQYF
>TRBV18|-|TRBJ1-1
CASSSGQNTEAFF
>TRBV27|-|TRBJ1-1
CASKLFGGNTEAFF
>TRBV27|TRBD2|TRBJ2-7
CASTTAAGGPYEQYF
>TRBV2|-|TRBJ2-7
CASSEGLAREQYF